The 28 T cell receptor beta chains below all came from one sample that was sequenced in a study of monozygotic twins with inflammatory bowel disease. TCRdb reprocessed the 5' RACE reads and stores each CDR3 protein as one record, lacking DNA. Here the sample table reports over 100,000 distinct CDR3 sequences. Source material: blood. Source of these receptors: a human donor with ulcerative colitis or Crohn's disease, or a healthy co-twin of an affected twin (not recorded which).

V gene TRBV3-1 combines with J gene TRBJ1-6; there is no DNA to check the TCRdb D call of TRBD1. The CDR3 is 15 residues long. Germline values: CDR1 LGHDT, CDR2 YNNKEL (reference sequence). The CDR3 is CASSPGTGVGRPLHF.

This chain links TRBV20-1 with TRBJ2-3; the D gene TCRdb calls, TRBD2, cannot be checked with no DNA. CDR1 and CDR2 from the germline V gene are DFQATT and SNEGSKA (reference sequence). The CDR3 contains 15 residues. This CDR3 is CSADLLLVTADTQYF.

The chain uses TRBV25-1 and TRBJ2-7; TCRdb's D call, TRBD2, is unchecked because there is no DNA. The CDR3 loop spans 13 amino acids. CDR1 and CDR2 from the germline V gene are MGHDK and SYGVNS. CDR3 region: CASSLPKGREQYF.

The genes are TRBV20-1 and TRBJ2-7; TCRdb indicates TRBD2, and absent DNA this call remains unverified. The CDR3 has 12 residues. The germline V gene has CDR1 DFQATT and CDR2 SNEGSKA (reference sequence). The CDR3 protein is CSAIGLPYEQYF.

The chain employs TRBV9 and TRBJ2-2; TCRdb lists TRBD1, though no DNA is available to test this call. There are 16 residues in the CDR3. Germline values: CDR1 SGDLS, CDR2 YYNGEE. CDR3 residues: CASSVDWSGGGGELFF.

The CDR3 protein is CSASTAGRAYEQFF. The rearrangement links TRBV20-1 to TRBJ2-1; there is no DNA to check the TCRdb D call of TRBD2. CDR3 length: 14 amino acids. The germline V gene has CDR1 DFQATT and CDR2 SNEGSKA (reference sequence).

This chain uses TRBV20-1 with TRBJ2-7. The germline CDR1 and CDR2 sequences are DFQATT and SNEGSKA (reference sequence). The CDR3 has 11 amino acids. CDR3 sequence: CSARDTVMFAF.

This rearrangement joins TRBV4-1 to TRBJ1-5; TCRdb indicates TRBD1, and absent DNA this call remains unverified. This CDR3 is 17 amino acids long. The germline CDR1 and CDR2 sequences are MGHRA and YSYEKL. The CDR3 sequence is CASSHNLGTGAREPQHF.

This sequence joins TRBV11-3 and TRBJ1-2; TCRdb lists TRBD1, though no DNA is available to test this call. The length of the CDR3 is 17 residues. Looked up from germline, CDR1 is SGHNT and CDR2 is YENEEA. The chain's CDR3 is CASSNSGTGGRNYGYTF.

The chain employs TRBV29-1 and TRBJ1-4; lacking DNA, the TRBD1 call made by TCRdb goes unchecked. The germline gives CDR1 SQVTM, CDR2 ANQGSEA. The CDR3 totals 15 residues. The CDR3 spells CSAKNTQGANEKLFF.

The chain combines TRBV12-3 or TRBV12-4 with TRBJ2-7; TCRdb lists TRBD1, though no DNA is available to test this call. The length of the CDR3 is 14 residues. The CDR3 spells CASSPRTGWSEQYF.

This chain links TRBV6-1 with TRBJ1-6; TCRdb indicates TRBD1, and absent DNA this call remains unverified. The CDR3 loop spans 15 amino acids. In germline, CDR1 is MNHNS, CDR2 SASEGT. The CDR3 loop reads CASRNRDRVNSPLHF.

The chain carries TRBV7-7 and TRBJ2-5; the TRBD2 assignment by TCRdb is unverifiable without DNA. Germline V lookup: CDR1 SSHAT, CDR2 FNYEAQ (reference sequence). The CDR3 consists of 14 residues. This CDR3 reads CASSPGPRRETQYF.

This rearrangement joins TRBV20-1 to TRBJ1-6. Germline CDR1 reads DFQATT; CDR2 reads SNEGSKA (reference sequence). This CDR3 contains 15 residues. The CDR3 sequence is CSARVGKLYNSPLHF.

The chain carries TRBV11-2 and TRBJ2-2; TCRdb names TRBD1, which stays unverified in the absence of DNA. In germline, CDR1 is SGHAT, CDR2 FQNNGV. The CDR3 is made up of 16 amino acids. Here the CDR3 reads CASSSTRGLDTGELFF. Drawing the rest from reference TRBV11-2 and TRBJ2-2, the complete variable domain is EAGVAQSPRYKIIEKRQSVAFWCNPISGHATLYWYQQILGQGPKLLIQFQNNGVVDDSQLPKDRFSAERLKGVDSTLKIQPAKLEDSAVYLCASSSTRGLDTGELFFGEGSRLTVL.

V usage is TRBV5-1 and J usage is TRBJ2-3. The CDR3 is 15 residues long. CDR1 and CDR2 (germline): SGHRS, YFSETQ. The CDR3: CASSLGLARTDTQYF.

The rearrangement uses TRBV29-1 and TRBJ2-3; the D call of TRBD1 rests on TCRdb alone, since no DNA is present to check it. The CDR3 covers 13 residues. Germline CDR1 reads SQVTM; CDR2 reads ANQGSEA. The CDR3 is CSVSSGGEDTQYF.

J is TRBJ1-2 and V is TRBV7-9; TCRdb lists TRBD1, though no DNA is available to test this call. This CDR3 contains 17 residues. Germline values: CDR1 SEHNR, CDR2 FQNEAQ (reference sequence). CDR3: CASSRGQGRSTNYGYTF.

This chain joins TRBV27 and TRBJ2-5; the TRBD1 assignment by TCRdb is unverifiable without DNA. Germline V CDR1 and CDR2: MNHEY, SMNVEV (reference sequence). The CDR3 runs 14 residues. The CDR3 sequence: CASSFTGPQETQYF.

The chain combines TRBV27 with TRBJ1-2; checking the TCRdb D call of TRBD1 is not possible without DNA. The CDR3 has 15 residues. The V gene's germline CDR1 is MNHEY and CDR2 SMNVEV (reference sequence). The CDR3 here is CASRAIGGTNYGYTF.

The chain couples TRBV11-3 to TRBJ2-7; TCRdb selects TRBD1, and the lack of DNA leaves this call unchecked. The CDR3 has 17 residues. The germline V gene has CDR1 SGHNT and CDR2 YENEEA. The CDR3 loop reads CASSLGGVGTGYYEQYF.

The chain is built from TRBV24-1 and TRBJ1-3. This CDR3 spans 15 amino acids. Germline CDR1 and CDR2: KGHDR and SFDVKD. This chain's CDR3 is CATSDATDSGNTIYF.

The chain joins TRBV30 to TRBJ2-7. The CDR3 is 14 amino acids. Looked up from germline, CDR1 is GTSNPN and CDR2 is SVGIG (reference sequence). The CDR3 spells CAWRLKGMVREQYF.

This chain joins TRBV30 and TRBJ1-4. The CDR3 is made up of 13 amino acids. From germline, CDR1 is GTSNPN and CDR2 SVGIG (reference sequence). The CDR3 here is CAWNEATNEKLFF.

The chain carries TRBV20-1 and TRBJ1-6. The CDR3 is made up of 11 amino acids. Germline assignment: CDR1 DFQATT and CDR2 SNEGSKA (reference sequence). CDR3 loop: CSATPDVTLHF.

The chain recombines TRBV12-3 or TRBV12-4 with TRBJ2-7; the D gene TCRdb calls, TRBD1, cannot be checked with no DNA. The CDR3 totals 15 residues. This CDR3 is CASSLGQGAPYEQYF.

The chain is built from TRBV6-5 and TRBJ1-1. The CDR3 sequence is 14 residues long. CDR1 MNHEY and CDR2 SVGAGI come from the germline V gene. The CDR3 region is CASSYTDVNTEAFF.

J is TRBJ2-3 and V is TRBV28; TCRdb's D gene call, TRBD1, goes unchecked for lack of DNA. CDR1 is MDHEN and CDR2 is SYDVKM in the germline V gene. The CDR3 covers 14 residues. CDR3 in amino acids: CASGRGGHTDTQYF. The complete variable domain, with remaining parts taken from reference TRBV28 and TRBJ2-3, reads DVKVTQSSRYLVKRTGEKVFLECVQDMDHENMFWYRQDPGLGLRLIYFSYDVKMKEKGDIPEGYSVSREKKERFSLILESASTNQTSMYLCASGRGGHTDTQYFGPGTRLTVL.